By frequency in the sample, the clone carrying this T cell receptor (beta chain) is medium-sized. Data came from immunoSEQ multiplex PCR; TCRdb stores just in-frame clones and leaves some out. The profile shows more than 15,000 clones, around two fifths of them singletons. Labeling with CFSE marked 200,000 or so responder cells, which were plated with 200,000 or so irradiated, violet-dye-labeled stimulator cells. V lost 1 base and J lost 9, with 16 bases in between. Germline loops: CDR1 MGHRA, CDR2 YSYEKL. The CDR3 consists of 15 residues. This entry belongs to a study of graft-versus-host responses after intestinal transplantation. Study context: Transplant recipients had multivisceral, liver-intestinal, or isolated intestinal grafts. Overall study findings and caveats: Some GvH clones were seen earlier in gut or blood, suggesting intestinal origin. Subjects displaying graft-donor T cell macrochimerism possessed elevated graft-versus-host to host-versus-graft clonal ratios inside allografts.

The chain joins TRBV4-1 to TRBJ1-5; D unclear. This TCR came from a human patient who received an intestinal transplant. The starting material was alloreactive CD8+ T cells from a mixed lymphocyte reaction culture, obtained before intestinal transplant. Described subset: CFSE-low proliferating T cells sorted from approximately six-day pre-transplant mixed lymphocyte reaction (GvH or HvG direction). In DNA form, the CDR3 reads TGCGCCAGCAGCCAAGCCTTTGGGGAGGGCCGGCCCCAGCATTTT. This gives the protein CASSQAFGEGRPQHF.